The sequence of this T cell receptor beta chain was determined in a study of cytomegalovirus exposure and HLA in healthy donors. Study-wide findings and caveats: Some highly shared sequence variants likely arose as a pipeline artifact.

Germline CDR1 and CDR2: GTSNPN and SVGIG (reference sequence). J lost 12 bases, V lost 2 bases, and 8 bases had no gene match. The CDR3 loop spans 12 amino acids. As for this clone: What it binds is unknown.

The primer mix had 60 Vbeta and 13 Jbeta primers. Profiling relied on immunoSEQ multiplex PCR, and the TCRdb table lists in-frame clones only, not all of them. The data hold over 65,000 clones, with around 77% observed a single time. This chain joins TRBV30 and TRBJ1-2, with TRBD1 matching over 8 bases. The clonotype originates from a man between 50 and 59 years old in good health and CMV-seronegative. Sequencing was performed on PBMCs. The CDR3 coding sequence is TGTGCCTGGAGTATCCTGGACAGGGAACACACCTTC. Encoded protein: CAWSILDREHTF.